The 30 T cell receptor beta chains presented below share a single source sample, sequenced in a study of CD8 T cells in ankylosing spondylitis. These receptors have no known antigen. TCRdb re-analysed the 5' RACE reads in MiXCR, keeping a single row per CDR3 protein. The sample has about 220,000 distinct CDR3 sequences; 18% are singletons. General study findings and limits: Ankylosing spondylitis blood appeared to carry a characteristic TCR beta motif of several highly homologous variants.

Source material: blood, either unsorted or a sorted T cell fraction (not recorded which). These receptors came from a male donor with ankylosing spondylitis.

The V call is TRBV7-9, the J call TRBJ2-5, with TRBD2 as a possible D gene (6 bases). Deletions cut 4 bases from V and 0 bases from J, with 12 bases between. This CDR3 has 15 amino acids. The germline V gene has CDR1 SEHNR and CDR2 FQNEAQ (reference sequence). The CDR3 region is CASSSPGLYQETQYF. CDR3 bases: TGTGCCAGCAGCTCCCCGGGACTGTACCAAGAGACCCAGTACTTC.

This clonotype was counted a few times. The chain is built from TRBV20-1 and TRBJ2-5, with 8 bases fitting TRBD2. This CDR3 is built from 14 residues. After removal of 5 bases from V and 1 base from J, the junction contained 6 bases not matched to a gene. From germline, CDR1 is DFQATT and CDR2 SNEGSKA (reference sequence). CDR3 sequence: CSAWASGFQETQYF. Written as DNA, the CDR3 is TGCAGTGCTTGGGCTAGCGGGTTCCAAGAGACCCAGTACTTC.

This clonotype has just a few counts. The J gene is TRBJ2-1, the V gene TRBV12-3 or TRBV12-4, with TRBD2 matching over 9 bases. This CDR3 spans 14 amino acids. V lost 3 bases and J lost 7; bases outside the gene matches: 4. CDR3 nucleotides: TGTGCCAGCAGTTTGGTAGCGGGGGCAAATGAGCAGTTCTTC. This sequence encodes CASSLVAGANEQFF.

This clonotype was counted a single time. The chain employs TRBV27 and TRBJ2-3; 14 bases are shared with TRBD2. Germline loops: CDR1 MNHEY, CDR2 SMNVEV (reference sequence). Germline trimming cut 0 bases from V and 6 bases from J; bases unmatched to any gene: 2. This CDR3 is 16 amino acids long. CDR3 coding DNA: TGTGCCAGCAGTTTATCAGGGACTAGCGGGAGTGATACGCAGTATTTT. Translated: CASSLSGTSGSDTQYF.

The chain couples TRBV28 to TRBJ2-7, with TRBD1 matching over 11 bases. Germline lookup yields CDR1 MDHEN and CDR2 SYDVKM. V shed 7 bases and J 4 bases; nucleotides not matched to a gene: 3. The CDR3 covers 13 residues. The CDR3 bases are TGTGCCAGCATCGGGACAGGGGGTTACGAGCAGTACTTC. It yields the protein CASIGTGGYEQYF.

The chain employs TRBV19 and TRBJ1-5; D is possibly TRBD1 (5 bases). The V gene's germline CDR1 is LNHDA and CDR2 SQIVND (reference sequence). The CDR3 covers 15 residues. Trimming shortened V by 5 bases and J by 1 base, and 12 bases separated the two germline ends. The chain's CDR3 is CASSVWGESNQPQHF. As DNA, the CDR3 is TGTGCCAGTAGTGTTTGGGGGGAGAGCAATCAGCCCCAGCATTTT.

This clonotype was counted only a few times. The rearrangement links TRBV7-9 to TRBJ2-1; D is ambiguous. The CDR3 is 14 residues long. The V end was cut by 1 base, the J end by 0 bases, with 4 bases between. Germline values: CDR1 SEHNR, CDR2 FQNEAQ (reference sequence). For the CDR3, the DNA is TGTGCCAGCAGCTTAGAACTCTCCTACAATGAGCAGTTCTTC. Its translation: CASSLELSYNEQFF.

The V gene is TRBV12-3 or TRBV12-4, the J gene TRBJ1-1; the match to TRBD1 covers 9 bases. The CDR3 consists of 15 residues. J lost 1 base, V lost 3 bases, and 3 bases had no gene match. In DNA, the CDR3 is TGTGCCAGCAGTTTTACAGGGGGCTGGAACACTGAAGCTTTCTTT. Protein product: CASSFTGGWNTEAFF.

Worth noting for this clonotype: One end of the junction fails to match germline, which may point to a read error. This chain uses TRBV4-3 with TRBJ2-7; TRBD2 aligns across 8 bases. The germline gives CDR1 LGHNA, CDR2 YSLEER. The CDR3 is made up of 18 amino acids. CDR3 in DNA: TGCGCCAGCAGCCAAGAAGCATGGGCCGGACTAGCCTCCGACGAGCAGTACTTC. Translation: CASSQEAWAGLASDEQYF.

Ten or more counts support this clonotype. This chain connects TRBV5-1 to TRBJ2-1; TRBD2 matches at 7 bases. The germline gives CDR1 SGHRS, CDR2 YFSETQ. V gave up 0 bases and J gave up 1 base; unmatched junction bases: 1. This CDR3 region has 15 residues. CDR3 coding DNA: TGCGCCAGCAGCTTGGTGGGGGGGTCCTACAATGAGCAGTTCTTC. Protein product: CASSLVGGSYNEQFF.

This clonotype was seen only a few times. This chain links TRBV10-3 with TRBJ1-6; 9 bases are a match to TRBD1. CDR3 length equals 15 residues. Germline CDR1 ENHRY, CDR2 SYGVKD. V trimming: 6 bases; J trimming: 12 bases; junction bases outside the gene matches: 12. The DNA for the CDR3 is TGTGCCATCAGGAAGGGACAGGGTGCCCATGGACCCCTCCACTTT. Protein: CAIRKGQGAHGPLHF.

This chain links TRBV12-3 or TRBV12-4 with TRBJ1-3; 7 bases line up with TRBD1. CDR3 length: 15 amino acids. The V segment lost 3 bases and the J segment 3 bases; nucleotides outside the gene matches: 5. This CDR3 reads CASSFRQGYGNTIYF. In nucleotides, the CDR3 is TGTGCCAGCAGTTTTCGACAGGGATATGGAAACACCATATATTTT.

The chain has TRBV20-1 and TRBJ2-7; D could derive from TRBD1 or TRBD2 (5 bases each). CDR1 is DFQATT and CDR2 is SNEGSKA in the germline V gene (reference sequence). V was cut by 5 bases and J by 0 bases, with 17 bases left in between. There are 15 residues in the CDR3. The CDR3 is CSAVPLGDLSYEQYF. CDR3 in DNA: TGCAGTGCTGTCCCGTTGGGGGACCTCTCCTACGAGCAGTACTTC.

This clonotype was recorded many times. The gene calls are TRBV7-9 and TRBJ1-3, with D maybe TRBD1 (6 bases). CDR3 length: 15 residues. V lost 5 bases and J lost 2, with 13 bases in between. Germline values: CDR1 SEHNR, CDR2 FQNEAQ (reference sequence). DNA of the CDR3: TGTGCCAGCAGCCCAGGGGTTTGGCCTGGAAACACCATATATTTT. Amino acids: CASSPGVWPGNTIYF.

This clonotype was counted only a few times. V is TRBV12-3 or TRBV12-4 and J is TRBJ1-2; 9 bases are a match to TRBD1. V gave up 3 bases and J gave up 2 bases; unmatched junction bases: 1. The CDR3 is 14 amino acids. The CDR3 loop reads CASSFGTGNYGYTF. The CDR3, as DNA: TGTGCCAGCAGTTTTGGGACAGGGAACTATGGCTACACCTTC.

This clonotype was seen a few times. The chain couples TRBV20-1 to TRBJ2-5; D gene uncertain. V was pared by 0 bases and J by 6 bases, with 17 bases between. Germline CDR1 is DFQATT and CDR2 is SNEGSKA (reference sequence). The CDR3 loop spans 15 amino acids. CDR3 coding DNA: TGCAGTGCTAGAGATCTGGCGGAGATGAGCCAGACCCAGTACTTC. Its protein product is CSARDLAEMSQTQYF.

This clonotype was observed a few times. The V and J genes are TRBV29-1 and TRBJ2-7, with unresolved D. CDR1 and CDR2 from the germline V gene are SQVTM and ANQGSEA. There are 15 residues in the CDR3. V lost 5 bases and J 0 bases, leaving 17 bases between the germline ends. CDR3 DNA: TGCAGCGTTCGTCTGTCGGGCCCAGACTCCTACGAGCAGTACTTC. This translates into CSVRLSGPDSYEQYF.

This clonotype occurred a few times. The J gene is TRBJ2-2, the V gene TRBV6-2 or TRBV6-3; TRBD1 aligns across 8 bases. J gave up 2 bases and V 9 bases, and 11 bases lay outside the gene matches. The length of the CDR3 is 16 residues. Germline CDR1 MNHEY, CDR2 SVGEGT. As DNA, the CDR3 is TGTGCCAGTCTACCCCCGGACAGGGAAAACACCGGGGAGCTGTTTTTT. Protein sequence: CASLPPDRENTGELFF.

The J gene is TRBJ1-2, the V gene TRBV4-1; D is possibly TRBD1 (6 bases). The CDR3 is made up of 13 amino acids. From germline, CDR1 is MGHRA and CDR2 YSYEKL. The ends were cut back, 1 base at V and 7 bases at J, with 10 bases in the middle. The CDR3 DNA reads as TGCGCCAGCAGCCAAGGACAGGCGGTTGGCTACACCTTC. This translates into CASSQGQAVGYTF.

V and J are TRBV12-3 or TRBV12-4 and TRBJ2-7; 7 positions match TRBD2. The CDR3 extends over 15 amino acids. V dropped 3 bases and J dropped 2; count of bases not matched to a gene: 7. CDR3 sequence: CASSFWEGQTYEQYF. As DNA, the CDR3 is TGTGCCAGCAGTTTTTGGGAGGGGCAAACCTACGAGCAGTACTTC.

The rearrangement uses TRBV9 and TRBJ2-2, with TRBD2 as a possible D gene (6 bases). Germline CDR1 is SGDLS and CDR2 is YYNGEE. The ends were cut back, 0 bases at V and 5 bases at J, with 11 bases in the middle. This CDR3 contains 15 residues. This CDR3 reads CASSVGGGVTGELFF. CDR3 DNA: TGTGCCAGCAGCGTAGGAGGCGGGGTGACCGGGGAGCTGTTTTTT.

The CDR3 DNA reads TGTGCCAGCAGCTTGGGGGCGGAGCTATACGAGCAGTACTTC. This codes for CASSLGAELYEQYF. The genes are TRBV5-6 and TRBJ2-7; D is unclear. The length of the CDR3 is 14 residues. Trimming took 0 bases from V and 4 from J, leaving 11 bases between them. Germline V gene lookup returns CDR1 SGHDT and CDR2 YYEEEE.

V gene TRBV7-8 combines with J gene TRBJ2-7; a possible D gene is TRBD2 (7 bases). This CDR3 is 15 amino acids long. Trimming shortened V by 5 bases and J by 3 bases, and 17 bases separated the two germline ends. Germline CDR1 SGHVS, CDR2 FQNEAQ. The CDR3 reads CASSPSGGRDYEQYF. In DNA form, the CDR3 reads TGTGCCAGCAGCCCCTCGGGGGGCCGGGACTACGAGCAGTACTTC. The variable domain in full, with the rest retrieved from reference TRBV7-8 and TRBJ2-7, is GAGVSQSPRYKVAKRGQDVALRCDPISGHVSLFWYQQALGQGPEFLTYFQNEAQLDKSGLPSDRFFAERPEGSVSTLKIQRTQQEDSAVYLCASSPSGGRDYEQYFGPGTRLTVT.

The chain couples TRBV2 to TRBJ2-2, with 10 nucleotides matching TRBD1. V gave up 4 bases and J gave up 4 bases; unmatched junction bases: 3. Germline V lookup: CDR1 SNHLY, CDR2 FYNNEI. This CDR3 spans 15 amino acids. The CDR3, as DNA: TGTGCCAGCAGTGTGGGACAGGGGTTCACCGGGGAGCTGTTTTTT. Translated: CASSVGQGFTGELFF.

There are a few counts of this clonotype. The chain couples TRBV6-1 to TRBJ2-7; D possibly uses TRBD1 or TRBD2 (5 bases each). Germline V gives CDR1 MNHNS, CDR2 SASEGT. The length of the CDR3 is 15 residues. V lost 3 bases to trimming and J lost 3 bases, with 15 bases between them. The CDR3 protein is CASSEGRIPLYEQYF. Here the CDR3 DNA reads TGTGCCAGCAGTGAGGGACGGATCCCACTCTACGAGCAGTACTTC.

This sequence joins TRBV5-1 and TRBJ1-1; 11 bases are a match to TRBD1. CDR3 length: 13 residues. Trimming at V came to 3 bases and at J to 7 bases, leaving 2 bases not matched to a gene. CDR1 is SGHRS and CDR2 is YFSETQ in the germline V gene. The CDR3 nucleotides are TGCGCCAGCAGCTGGACAGGGGGCGGTGAAGCTTTCTTT. It encodes CASSWTGGGEAFF. The whole variable domain, filled in from reference TRBV5-1 and TRBJ1-1, reads KAGVTQTPRYLIKTRGQQVTLSCSPISGHRSVSWYQQTPGQGLQFLFEYFSETQRNKGNFPGRFSGRQFSNSRSEMNVSTLELGDSALYLCASSWTGGGEAFFGQGTRLTVV.

This clonotype is deemed medium-sized. CDR3 protein: CASSHREGLYNEQFF. Here the CDR3 DNA reads TGTGCCAGCAGCCACCGAGAGGGACTATACAATGAGCAGTTCTTC. The V and J genes are TRBV9 and TRBJ2-1; the match to TRBD2 covers 7 bases. The junction had 8 bases not matched to a gene; V was cut back by 4 bases and J by 4 bases. The CDR3 runs to 15 residues. Germline lookup yields CDR1 SGDLS and CDR2 YYNGEE.

The table lists this clonotype with a few counts. The chain combines TRBV9 with TRBJ2-7, with TRBD2 matching 8 bases. Germline V gene data show CDR1 as SGDLS and CDR2 as YYNGEE. Germline trimming cut 2 bases from V and 0 bases from J; bases unmatched to any gene: 4. CDR3 size: 15 residues. CDR3 sequence (DNA): TGTGCCAGCAGCGTGGGTAGCGGGACCTCCTACGAGCAGTACTTC. Its protein is CASSVGSGTSYEQYF.

This clonotype was recorded a few times. V is TRBV4-3 and J is TRBJ2-2, with unresolved D. Germline CDR1 is LGHNA and CDR2 is YSLEER. V lost 0 bases to trimming and J lost 3 bases, with 8 bases between them. The CDR3 has 15 residues. CDR3 DNA: TGCGCCAGCAGCCAAGATCGTGGACACACCGGGGAGCTGTTTTTT. Its translation: CASSQDRGHTGELFF.

The chain recombines TRBV4-2 with TRBJ2-3; possible D gene TRBD2, 6 bases. V dropped 0 bases and J dropped 0 bases, with 10 bases sitting between them. Per germline, CDR1 LGHNA and CDR2 YNFKEQ. CDR3 length: 16 amino acids. CDR3 nucleotide sequence: TGTGCCAGCAGCCAAGACGAGGGGACTAGCACAGATACGCAGTATTTT. The encoded protein is CASSQDEGTSTDTQYF.